A selection of T cell receptor beta chains follows, all from one sample in a study of T cells in Graves' hyperthyroidism and ophthalmopathy. MiXCR, run by TCRdb on the multiplex PCR reads, gives a single entry per CDR3 protein. The profile covers about 380,000 distinct CDR3 sequences, with 14% appearing a single time and 9.5% to 11% taken by the ten largest. Sequencing was done on a sample of blood. These receptors were taken from a woman aged 60-75 years with Graves' hyperthyroidism. Each CDR3 is given with its conserved first and last residue. A row's size may be missing; if present it is once, few, many or a size class.

>18|few|TRBV19|TRBJ2-1
CASSIDPPANGGDNEQFF
>14|.|TRBV19|TRBJ1-2
CASSMSGGRGGYTF
>16|few|TRBV10-2|TRBJ1-5
CASSDPGAMGNQPQHF
>15|many|TRBV3-1|TRBJ2-5
CASSPRTRAYGTQYF
>15|.|TRBV3-1|TRBJ1-1
CASSQGHGRGTEAFF
>15|many|TRBV6-5|TRBJ2-3
CASSYLGLASDTQYF
>15|.|TRBV19|TRBJ1-2
CASSIFPPGTNGYTF
>15|.|TRBV5-6|TRBJ2-5
CASSTSRTGQETQYF
>13|few|TRBV4-2|TRBJ2-1
CASSQVLGDEQFF
>15|few|TRBV5-1|TRBJ2-1
CASSLRREGPSEQFF
>12|many|TRBV28|TRBJ1-2
CASRDGFYGYTF
>14|many|TRBV6-2/TRBV6-3|TRBJ1-2
CASSPPGQSYGYTF
>16|.|TRBV19|TRBJ1-5
CASSVPGQGHYQPQHF
>14|many|TRBV2|TRBJ2-1
CASPRQGILNEQFF
>13|many|TRBV2|TRBJ2-7
CASRDPGTYEQYF
>12|.|TRBV12-5|TRBJ2-3
CASAPEWDTQYF
>15|many|TRBV5-1|TRBJ1-6
CASSSTIGKNSPLHF
>15|few|TRBV9|TRBJ2-5
CASRTGLGGAETQYF
>13|few|TRBV29-1|TRBJ2-7
CSVGGVFSYEQYF
>13|many|TRBV28|TRBJ2-4
CASSLYRANIQYF
>14|.|TRBV19|TRBJ2-7
CASRDRDRPYEQYF